The 2 T cell receptor beta chains below were found in one sample sequenced in a study of T-cell reconstitution after alpha-beta-depleted transplantation in children (dated by TCRdb to 2016 to 2018). Library prep was done by PCR. Sequencing was performed on an Illumina HiSeq 2500. Molecular barcoding was employed in the preparation of TCR libraries, with unique molecular identifiers being used to normalize TCRbeta repertoire quantification. Through fastp at Q25 and MiXCR, TCRdb rebuilt clones from the public reads, retaining in-frame beta chains. Each CDR3 protein gets just one entry, which takes the most common genes and DNA from the rows behind it. The sample table contains hundreds of thousands of distinct CDR3 sequences; only one count was recorded for more than 15% of them. Clones ranked in the top ten supply roughly two fifths of the sample. The treatment or condition label here, explained by the study, means: allogeneic hematopoietic cell transplantation with graft depleted of TCRalphabeta T cells and CD19 B cells.

Sequencing was performed on PBMCs, mostly from graft donor cells, taken 360 days after TCRalphabeta/CD19-depleted stem cell transplant. These receptors originate from a male patient aged 2 to 9 who had a stem cell transplant for acute lymphoblastic leukemia, so the T cells may come from the graft donor.

This clonotype has only a few counts. A read error may account for a junction end that differs from germline. The V call is TRBV7-2, the J call TRBJ2-7; maybe TRBD1 (6 bases). The CDR3 totals 15 residues. Germline V CDR1 and CDR2: SGHTA, FQGNSA. DNA for the CDR3: TGTGCCAGCAGCATAGCGTCAGGGGATTCCTACGAGCAGTACTTC. This codes for CASSIASGDSYEQYF.

This clonotype was counted a few times. The chain couples TRBV12-3 or TRBV12-4 to TRBJ2-1; 10 bases line up with TRBD2. Trimming at V came to 7 bases and at J to 6 bases, leaving 6 bases not matched to a gene. The CDR3 contains 14 residues. Here the CDR3 reads CASKPGLAINEQFF. The CDR3 region has the DNA TGTGCCAGCAAACCGGGACTAGCGATCAATGAGCAGTTCTTC.